Following are 13 T cell receptor beta chains from one sample sequenced in a study of PD-L1 blockade in urothelial cancer. Only in-frame clones appear in the TCRdb table, and some are missing; sequencing was by immunoSEQ multiplex PCR. The data contain around 110,000 clones, 85% to 95% of them seen just once; the ten biggest clones take up around 4%. The time point: peripheral blood 6 weeks after treatment start. Sample: PBMCs, taken around atezolizumab (anti-PD-L1) treatment. These receptors were collected from a man aged 55-75 years with urothelial cancer.

The rearrangement links TRBV4-1 to TRBJ1-1, with 7 bases that match TRBD1. After removal of 4 bases from V and 7 bases from J, the junction contained 6 bases not matched to a gene. The CDR3 spans 13 residues. CDR1 MGHRA and CDR2 YSYEKL come from the germline V gene. DNA of the CDR3: TGCGCCAGCAGCCCTGACAGGGCTTTTGAAGCTTTCTTT. Translating it yields CASSPDRAFEAFF.

The gene calls are TRBV10-1 and TRBJ2-7; tentative D call: TRBD2 (6 bases). The germline V gene has CDR1 WNHNN and CDR2 SYGVQD (reference sequence). CDR3 length: 13 amino acids. Trimming stripped 9 bases from V and 6 bases from J, with 18 bases between. Written as DNA, the CDR3 is TGCGCCAGATTAACTAGCAACCCTACCGAGCAGTACTTC. Amino acid sequence: CARLTSNPTEQYF.

The J gene is TRBJ2-3, the V gene TRBV19; tentatively, D is TRBD1 (5 bases). V gave up 1 base and J gave up 0 bases, with 5 bases separating them. The CDR3 spans 14 residues. CDR1 is LNHDA and CDR2 is SQIVND in the germline V gene (reference sequence). CDR3 DNA sequence: TGTGCCAGTAGTATAGGACAGAGCACAGATACGCAGTATTTT. It encodes CASSIGQSTDTQYF.

V and J are TRBV28 and TRBJ2-5; a possible D gene is TRBD1 (7 bases). The CDR3 runs to 14 residues. Between the trimmed V and J ends, which lost 5 bases and 7 bases, there was a span of 17 bases. The germline gives CDR1 MDHEN, CDR2 SYDVKM. The chain's CDR3 is CASSAGQIWGTQYF. CDR3 nucleotides: TGTGCCAGCAGTGCGGGACAGATTTGGGGGACCCAGTACTTC. Combining the CDR3 with reference TRBV28 and TRBJ2-5 gives the whole variable domain DVKVTQSSRYLVKRTGEKVFLECVQDMDHENMFWYRQDPGLGLRLIYFSYDVKMKEKGDIPEGYSVSREKKERFSLILESASTNQTSMYLCASSAGQIWGTQYFGPGTRLLVL.

The rearrangement uses TRBV12-5 and TRBJ2-5; 11 bases line up with TRBD2. CDR3 length: 17 residues. V was pared by 6 bases and J by 3 bases, with 12 bases of the junction left unmatched. The germline V gene has CDR1 LGHNT and CDR2 FRNRAP. CDR3 bases: TGTGCTAGTGGGGGGCTAGCGGGGGGCCTGACAAAAGAGACCCAGTACTTC. Its translation is CASGGLAGGLTKETQYF.

The chain uses TRBV5-1 and TRBJ1-2, with D possibly TRBD1 on 5 matching bases. This CDR3 is built from 18 residues. Trimming cost V 0 bases and J 1 base, with 19 bases left between them. Germline CDR1 and CDR2: SGHRS and YFSETQ. In DNA form, the CDR3 reads TGCGCCAGCAGCTTGGTCGGACCGTCCAGGGATGTTAACTATGGCTACACCTTC. Encoded protein: CASSLVGPSRDVNYGYTF.

V and J are TRBV5-4 and TRBJ2-1, with 8 bases identical to TRBD2. The CDR3 contains 15 residues. Germline values: CDR1 SGHNT, CDR2 YYREEE (reference sequence). Trimming at V came to 3 bases and at J to 6 bases, leaving 8 bases not matched to a gene. CDR3 DNA: TGTGCCAGCAGCTCTCTAGCGGGCGGGCTCAATGAGCAGTTCTTC. Its translation: CASSSLAGGLNEQFF.

The gene calls are TRBV29-1 and TRBJ1-2, with 7 bases matching TRBD1. CDR1 and CDR2 from the germline V gene are SQVTM and ANQGSEA. The J segment lost 4 bases and the V segment lost 3 bases, leaving 8 bases of the junction unmatched. This CDR3 spans 14 amino acids. CDR3 nucleotide sequence: TGCAGCGTTGAGACGGAGGGGGCGGTCTATGGCTACACCTTC. Protein: CSVETEGAVYGYTF.

This clone was observed a few times. The chain carries TRBV7-8 and TRBJ2-1; 13 nucleotides line up with TRBD2. The junction had 13 bases not matched to a gene; V was cut back by 7 bases and J by 7 bases. Germline V CDR1 and CDR2: SGHVS, FQNEAQ. The CDR3 length is 17 residues. CDR3 in amino acids: CASTSQGGLAGSNEQFF. The DNA of the CDR3 is TGTGCCAGCACCTCGCAGGGGGGACTAGCGGGATCTAATGAGCAGTTCTTC.

The genes are TRBV30 and TRBJ2-7; 10 bases align to TRBD2. This CDR3 spans 17 amino acids. Per the germline V gene, CDR1 is GTSNPN and CDR2 is SVGIG (reference sequence). Germline trimming cut 2 bases from V and 0 bases from J; bases unmatched to any gene: 10. The CDR3 sequence is CAWSRIAGGPSSYEQYF. The CDR3 DNA is TGTGCCTGGAGTAGAATAGCGGGAGGTCCTAGCTCCTACGAGCAGTACTTC. The whole variable domain, filled in from reference TRBV30 and TRBJ2-7, reads SQTIHQWPATLVQPVGSPLSLECTVEGTSNPNLYWYRQAAGRGLQLLFYSVGIGQISSEVPQNLSASRPQDRQFILSSKKLLLSDSGFYLCAWSRIAGGPSSYEQYFGPGTRLTVT.

The V gene is TRBV2, the J gene TRBJ1-2, with 8 bases that match TRBD1. This CDR3 is built from 14 residues. V was pared by 4 bases and J by 4 bases, with 5 bases of the junction left unmatched. Germline loops: CDR1 SNHLY, CDR2 FYNNEI. CDR3 nucleotides: TGTGCCAGCAGTGGACAGGGGATGGGCTATGGCTACACCTTC. Protein: CASSGQGMGYGYTF.

The gene calls are TRBV11-2 and TRBJ2-7; a weak D match, TRBD2 (7 bases). CDR3 length equals 15 residues. Germline V gene sequence: CDR1 SGHAT, CDR2 FQNNGV. Trimming took 2 bases from V and 4 from J, leaving 15 bases between them. CDR3 bases: TGTGCCAGCAGCTTACCGGGGGGCGGAATTTACGAGCAGTACTTC. This translates into CASSLPGGGIYEQYF.

This clone was seen more than once but under ten times. The chain employs TRBV14 and TRBJ1-2; D gene uncertain. Germline V gene data show CDR1 as SGHDN and CDR2 as FVKESK. The CDR3 sequence is 12 residues long. V was trimmed by 0 bases and J by 8 bases, leaving 7 bases between them. The CDR3 DNA is TGTGCCAGCAGCCAAGATGAGGGAGGCTACACCTTC. It codes for CASSQDEGGYTF.